Here is one TCR beta chain with its context. The antigen remains undetermined. Amplification used 60 Vbeta primers and 13 Jbeta primers. Repertoires were generated with immunoSEQ multiplex PCR, while TCRdb's copy carries only in-frame clones and drops some. The listing records about 150,000 clones. CDR3 length: 15 residues. The ends were cut back, 0 bases at V and 1 base at J, with 10 bases in the middle. In germline, CDR1 is GTSNPN, CDR2 SVGIG (reference sequence). This sample was taken from a study of cytomegalovirus exposure and HLA in healthy donors. Notes on the study in general: Some TCR beta chains (164 of them) were listed as cytomegalovirus-associated.

The chain links TRBV30 to TRBJ1-5, with D hard to call. The sample consisted of PBMCs. The source of this sequence is a woman aged 50 to 60 in good health and CMV-seronegative. CDR3 region: CAWSVAGPSNQPQHF. Written as DNA, the CDR3 is TGTGCCTGGAGTGTAGCGGGTCCGAGCAATCAGCCCCAGCATTTT. Supplemented by reference TRBV30 and TRBJ1-5, the full variable domain reads SQTIHQWPATLVQPVGSPLSLECTVEGTSNPNLYWYRQAAGRGLQLLFYSVGIGQISSEVPQNLSASRPQDRQFILSSKKLLLSDSGFYLCAWSVAGPSNQPQHFGDGTRLSIL.